Reported below is one T cell receptor (beta chain). The PCR ran on 60 Vbeta and 13 Jbeta primers. Data came from immunoSEQ multiplex PCR; TCRdb stores just in-frame clones and leaves some out. Among some 75,000 clones, around 81% were seen once, and the ten largest hold less than 6.5%. CDR3 size: 15 residues. Germline CDR1 and CDR2: MGHRA and YSYEKL. Trimming cost V 6 bases and J 1 base; bases outside gene matches: 7. These data originate in a study of cytomegalovirus exposure and HLA in healthy donors. The sample was PBMCs. The chain couples TRBV4-1 to TRBJ1-1; 8 positions agree with TRBD1. The receptor comes from a young man in good health and CMV-seropositive. The chain's CDR3 is CASRKGQAANTEAFF. The CDR3 DNA is TGCGCCAGCAGGAAGGGACAGGCGGCGAACACTGAAGCTTTCTTT.